This TCR beta chain emerged from a study of PD-L1 blockade in urothelial cancer. About the research overall: In about 2014, patients got going on atezolizumab, taking 1,200 mg intravenously every 3 weeks. After treatment start, blood was analyzed at 3 weeks (second dose) and at 6 weeks. T cell content in blood samples showed a median of about 150,000.

Germline CDR1 SGHVS, CDR2 FNYEAQ. The CDR3 has 14 residues. With V trimmed by 1 base and J by 5 bases, 3 bases remained unmatched. Each patient contributed between 1 and 8 total time points of blood mononuclear cells, pretreatment and during treatment. Clones were read by immunoSEQ multiplex PCR, and TCRdb kept only the in-frame ones, dropping some. Of some 67,000 clones in the sample, around 90% were seen once. Material: PBMCs, obtained around atezolizumab (anti-PD-L1) treatment. This sequence was found in a man aged 60 to 69 with urothelial cancer. This chain uses TRBV7-6 with TRBJ2-5; 8 nucleotides line up with TRBD1. The CDR3 DNA follows: TGTGCCAGCAGCTTAGGGACAGGGACGGAGACCCAGTACTTC. Protein sequence: CASSLGTGTETQYF.